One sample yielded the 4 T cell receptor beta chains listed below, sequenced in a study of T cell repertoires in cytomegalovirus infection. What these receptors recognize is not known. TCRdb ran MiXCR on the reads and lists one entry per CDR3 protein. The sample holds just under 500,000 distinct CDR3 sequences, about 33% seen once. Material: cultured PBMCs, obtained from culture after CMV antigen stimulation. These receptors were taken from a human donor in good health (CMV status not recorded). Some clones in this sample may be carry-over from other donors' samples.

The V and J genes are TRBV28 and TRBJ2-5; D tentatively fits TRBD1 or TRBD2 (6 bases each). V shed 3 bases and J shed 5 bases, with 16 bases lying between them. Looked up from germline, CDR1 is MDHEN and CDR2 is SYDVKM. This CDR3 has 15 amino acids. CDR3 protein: CASSLSGGNKETQYF. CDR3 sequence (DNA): TGTGCCAGCAGTTTGTCCGGGGGCAATAAGGAGACCCAGTACTTC. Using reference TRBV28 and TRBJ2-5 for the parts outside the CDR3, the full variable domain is DVKVTQSSRYLVKRTGEKVFLECVQDMDHENMFWYRQDPGLGLRLIYFSYDVKMKEKGDIPEGYSVSREKKERFSLILESASTNQTSMYLCASSLSGGNKETQYFGPGTRLLVL.

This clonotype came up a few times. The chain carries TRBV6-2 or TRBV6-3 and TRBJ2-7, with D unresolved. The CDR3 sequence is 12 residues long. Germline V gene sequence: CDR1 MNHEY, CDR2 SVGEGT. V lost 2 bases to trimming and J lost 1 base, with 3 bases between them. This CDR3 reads CASSYTSYEQYF. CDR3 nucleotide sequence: TGTGCCAGCAGTTACACATCCTACGAGCAGTACTTC.

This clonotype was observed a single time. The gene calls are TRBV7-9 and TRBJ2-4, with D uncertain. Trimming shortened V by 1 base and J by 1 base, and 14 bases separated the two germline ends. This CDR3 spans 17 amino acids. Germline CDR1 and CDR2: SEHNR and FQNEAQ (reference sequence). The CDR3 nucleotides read TGTGCCAGCAGCTTAGGAACCCAGCGTACCGCCAAAAACATTCAGTACTTC. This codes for CASSLGTQRTAKNIQYF.

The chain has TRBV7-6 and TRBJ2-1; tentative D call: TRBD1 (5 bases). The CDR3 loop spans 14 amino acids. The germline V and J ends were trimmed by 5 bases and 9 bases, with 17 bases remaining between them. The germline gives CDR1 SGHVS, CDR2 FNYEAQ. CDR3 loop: CASSPPQGVGEQFF. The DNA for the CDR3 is TGTGCCAGCAGCCCCCCTCAGGGCGTTGGTGAGCAGTTCTTC. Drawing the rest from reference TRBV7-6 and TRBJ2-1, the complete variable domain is GAGVSQSPRYKVTKRGQDVALRCDPISGHVSLYWYRQALGQGPEFLTYFNYEAQQDKSGLPNDRFSAERPEGSISTLTIQRTEQRDSAMYRCASSPPQGVGEQFFGPGTRLTVL.